This is a list of T cell receptor beta chains from one sample in a study of T-cell reconstitution after alpha-beta-depleted transplantation in children. TCRdb passed the PCR reads through MiXCR, listing each CDR3 protein once. Of some 350,000 distinct CDR3 sequences in the sample, around 15% were seen once. The sample was PBMCs, mostly from graft donor cells, taken 360 days after TCRalphabeta/CD19-depleted stem cell transplant. The receptors stem from a male patient aged 2-9 years who had a stem cell transplant for acute lymphoblastic leukemia, so the T cells may come from the graft donor. The CDR3 runs from the conserved cysteine through the conserved F or W. The D gene is left open where the match is weak. Expanded clones get a size class; other rows say once, few or many, or leave the size out.

TRBJ2-1 NA TRBV30 TRBD2 CAFRDRTSGRHEQFF TGTGCCTTCCGCGATAGGACTAGCGGGAGGCATGAGCAGTTCTTC
TRBJ2-2 few TRBV3-1 NA CASGMGGMTGELFF TGTGCCAGCGGCATGGGGGGAATGACCGGGGAGCTGTTTTTT
TRBJ1-5 NA TRBV6-1 NA CASSGWSALNQPQHF TGTGCCAGCAGCGGATGGTCCGCCCTCAATCAGCCCCAGCATTTT
TRBJ2-2 few TRBV7-9 TRBD2 CASSSASGRGTGELFF TGTGCCAGCAGCTCAGCCAGCGGGAGAGGTACCGGGGAGCTGTTTTTT
TRBJ2-5 NA TRBV4-1 NA CASSQLGGAQTQYF TGCGCCAGCAGCCAATTGGGGGGCGCACAGACCCAGTACTTC
TRBJ2-7 few TRBV7-2 NA CASSFTPQGGYEQYF TGTGCCAGCAGCTTCACTCCCCAAGGGGGCTACGAGCAGTACTTC
TRBJ2-3 few TRBV7-6 TRBD1 CASSLRQGPDTQYF TGTGCCAGCAGCTTAAGACAGGGGCCAGATACGCAGTATTTT
TRBJ2-3 NA TRBV7-2 NA CASSLDFGDTQYF TGTGCCAGCAGCTTAGACTTCGGAGATACGCAGTATTTT
TRBJ2-7 NA TRBV2 NA CASRDSLYEQYF TGTGCCAGCAGGGACAGCCTCTACGAGCAGTACTTC
TRBJ1-1 NA TRBV4-3 NA CASSQDYGTEAFF TGCGCCAGCAGCCAAGATTACGGGACTGAAGCTTTCTTT
TRBJ2-3 NA TRBV19 TRBD2 CASGRSGSGGTDTQYF TGTGCCAGTGGGCGTTCCGGGAGCGGGGGCACAGATACGCAGTATTTT
TRBJ1-3 few TRBV7-9 NA CASRRAGNTIYF TGTGCCAGCAGGAGGGCGGGAAACACCATATATTTT
TRBJ1-1 NA TRBV10-2 NA CASAERWNTEAFF TGCGCCAGCGCCGAACGGTGGAACACTGAAGCTTTCTTT
TRBJ2-4 few TRBV12-3/TRBV12-4 TRBD2 CASSLAGGQNIQYF TGTGCCAGCAGTCTAGCGGGAGGGCAGAACATTCAGTACTTC
TRBJ2-7 NA TRBV4-1 TRBD2 CASSQVPLLAGDSYEQYF TGCGCCAGCAGCCAAGTCCCCCTTTTAGCGGGAGACTCCTACGAGCAGTACTTC
TRBJ2-3 few TRBV6-4 NA CASSAGSYSTDTQYF TGTGCCAGCAGTGCAGGGTCCTATAGCACAGATACGCAGTATTTT
TRBJ2-3 NA TRBV5-1 NA CASSLGWEVATDTQYF TGCGCCAGCAGCTTGGGATGGGAGGTGGCCACAGATACGCAGTATTTT
TRBJ2-6 few TRBV2 NA CASNGGSGANVLTF TGTGCCAGCAACGGAGGCTCTGGGGCCAACGTCCTGACTTTC
TRBJ2-4 few TRBV4-1 NA CASSQDPGAARKNIQYF TGCGCCAGCAGCCAAGATCCTGGGGCCGCCCGCAAAAACATTCAGTACTTC
TRBJ2-3 few TRBV12-3/TRBV12-4 NA CASSSLGPDTQYF TGTGCCAGCAGTTCTCTAGGGCCAGATACGCAGTATTTT
TRBJ2-5 few TRBV10-3 NA CATSQGRPFQETQYF TGTGCCACCTCCCAGGGCAGGCCCTTCCAAGAGACCCAGTACTTC
TRBJ2-7 NA TRBV28 TRBD2 CASSNRLGLAFSYEQYF TGTGCCAGCAGTAATCGCTTGGGACTAGCGTTCTCCTACGAGCAGTACTTC
TRBJ2-3 once TRBV20-1 NA CSASALVDTQYF TGCAGTGCTAGCGCGCTAGTTGATACGCAGTATTTT
TRBJ1-2 NA TRBV6-5 NA CASSYGQNYGYTF TGTGCCAGCAGTTACGGGCAAAACTATGGCTACACCTTC
TRBJ1-5 many TRBV5-6 NA CASSSQGRNQPQHF TGTGCCAGCAGCTCGCAGGGGAGGAATCAGCCCCAGCATTTT
TRBJ2-1 few TRBV28 NA CASSFFTRRENEQFF TGTGCCAGCAGTTTTTTCACTAGACGAGAAAATGAGCAGTTCTTC
TRBJ1-5 NA TRBV28 NA CASSFKFIRNSNQPQHF TGTGCCAGCAGTTTTAAATTTATAAGAAATAGCAATCAGCCCCAGCATTTT
TRBJ1-1 few TRBV4-2 TRBD1 CASSRDRGWTEAFF TGTGCCAGCAGCCGGGACAGGGGTTGGACTGAAGCTTTCTTT
TRBJ2-7 many TRBV20-1 TRBD2 CSANGLAGPYEQYF TGCAGTGCTAACGGACTAGCGGGACCCTACGAGCAGTACTTC
TRBJ1-1 few TRBV10-2 NA CASRDGTEAFF TGCGCCAGCAGGGACGGCACTGAAGCTTTCTTT
TRBJ2-1 NA TRBV3-1 TRBD2 CASSREAPMNEQFF TGTGCCAGCTCGCGGGAGGCGCCGATGAATGAGCAGTTCTTC
TRBJ1-2 many TRBV20-1 NA CSARVTDLYGYTF TGCAGTGCTAGAGTTACGGATTTATATGGCTACACCTTC
TRBJ2-2 NA TRBV5-5 TRBD2 CASGGLAGRTGELFF TGTGCCTCCGGGGGGCTAGCGGGCCGAACCGGGGAGCTGTTTTTT
TRBJ1-2 NA TRBV21-1 NA CASSKVAGWKYGYTF TGTGCCAGCAGCAAAGTGGCGGGTTGGAAATATGGCTACACCTTC
TRBJ2-7 few TRBV7-9 NA CASSLTGWTAYEQYF TGTGCCAGCAGCTTAACGGGTTGGACAGCCTACGAGCAGTACTTC
TRBJ2-1 NA TRBV27 TRBD2 CASRPRTSGRASRNEQFF TGTGCCAGCAGGCCGCGGACTAGCGGGAGGGCCAGCCGCAATGAGCAGTTCTTC
TRBJ1-6 many TRBV7-2 TRBD1 CASSLGQGYNSPLHF TGTGCCAGCAGCTTGGGACAGGGCTATAATTCACCCCTCCACTTT
TRBJ1-1 few TRBV12-3/TRBV12-4 TRBD1 CASTRGQVEAFF TGTGCCAGCACCCGGGGACAGGTTGAAGCTTTCTTT
TRBJ2-1 NA TRBV28 NA CASSFLNEQFF TGTGCCAGCAGTTTTCTCAATGAGCAGTTCTTC
TRBJ2-5 many TRBV12-3/TRBV12-4 NA CASSLGHRETQYF TGTGCCAGCAGTTTGGGACATCGGGAGACCCAGTACTTC
TRBJ1-2 few TRBV4-1 TRBD1 CASSQDRGTGANGYTF TGCGCCAGCAGCCAAGATAGGGGGACAGGGGCTAATGGCTACACCTTC
TRBJ2-3 many TRBV5-1 NA CASSLEGLFPDTQYF TGCGCCAGCAGCTTGGAGGGGCTCTTTCCAGATACGCAGTATTTT
TRBJ1-1 NA TRBV20-1 TRBD1 CSATTGARAEAFF TGCAGTGCTACGACAGGGGCCCGCGCTGAAGCTTTCTTT
TRBJ2-7 many TRBV12-3/TRBV12-4 NA CASSYRDGTYEQYF TGTGCCAGCAGCTACCGGGACGGAACCTACGAGCAGTACTTC
TRBJ1-3 many TRBV7-8 NA CASSFPPQPSGNTIYF TGTGCCAGCAGCTTCCCCCCACAGCCTTCTGGAAACACCATATATTTT
TRBJ2-1 few TRBV29-1 NA CSVLASSYNEQFF TGCAGCGTTTTGGCTAGCTCCTACAATGAGCAGTTCTTC
TRBJ1-1 NA TRBV19 NA CASTDADTEAFF TGTGCCAGCACCGACGCAGACACTGAAGCTTTCTTT
TRBJ2-1 NA TRBV7-2 TRBD2 CASSQIPSGNYNEQFF TGTGCCAGCAGTCAAATCCCTAGCGGGAACTACAATGAGCAGTTCTTC